This entry lists 15 T cell receptor beta chains sequenced from one sample in a study of blood T cell repertoires in COVID-19 (dated by TCRdb to about 2020). Library generation was performed with the immunoSEQ multiplex PCR assay. Sourced from immuneACCESS, this table was stored by TCRdb with only in-frame sequences that have V and J called. A share of the clones is absent; for the studies checked, an unresolved V gene accounts for under half, and the remainder has no known explanation. The sample table holds 150,000 or so clones, of which around 82% were seen once. Roughly 5.6% of the sample is taken by the ten largest. Sequenced input: PBMCs or T cells enriched from blood (not recorded which). These receptors all stem from a woman aged 50 to 65 who had recovered from COVID-19.

This clone was observed a few times. V gene TRBV7-6 combines with J gene TRBJ2-1, with D uncertain. CDR1 and CDR2 (germline): SGHVS, FNYEAQ. CDR3 length: 17 amino acids. Trimming took off 0 bases at V and 2 bases at J, with 14 bases between the two ends. The CDR3 sequence is CASSLAASSAPYNEQFF. The CDR3 nucleotides read TGTGCCAGCAGCTTAGCGGCGAGCAGCGCCCCCTACAATGAGCAGTTCTTC.

The chain joins TRBV14 to TRBJ2-4; tentative D call: TRBD2 (5 bases). Between the trimmed V and J ends, which lost 2 bases and 8 bases, there was a span of 13 bases. CDR3 size: 14 residues. Germline V CDR1 and CDR2: SGHDN, FVKESK. The CDR3 loop is CASSQMPGLDIQYF. CDR3 nucleotides: TGTGCCAGCAGCCAAATGCCGGGGTTGGACATTCAGTACTTC.

The gene calls are TRBV7-9 and TRBJ1-2; TRBD1 is a possible D gene (5 bases). The CDR3 is made up of 16 amino acids. Germline CDR1 reads SEHNR; CDR2 reads FQNEAQ (reference sequence). Trimming shortened V by 1 base and J by 5 bases, and 17 bases separated the two germline ends. The DNA for the CDR3 is TGTGCCAGCAGCTTAGTACTCAGGGAAATCGATTATGGCTACACCTTC. It yields the protein CASSLVLREIDYGYTF.

This rearrangement joins TRBV19 to TRBJ1-2; TRBD1 matches at 11 bases. CDR1 is LNHDA and CDR2 is SQIVND in the germline V gene (reference sequence). With V trimmed by 3 bases and J by 6 bases, 0 bases remained unmatched. The CDR3 length is 13 residues. Here the CDR3 reads CASSMGQGDGYTF. The CDR3 nucleotides are TGTGCCAGTAGTATGGGACAGGGGGATGGCTACACCTTC.

The chain's CDR3 is CASTWRGLGGNTIYF. The CDR3 bases are TGTGCCAGCACCTGGCGGGGTTTGGGTGGAAACACCATATATTTT. V is TRBV2 and J is TRBJ1-3; no clear D gene. Germline V CDR1 and CDR2: SNHLY, FYNNEI. The CDR3 consists of 15 residues. V gave up 7 bases and J gave up 3 bases, with 16 bases separating them.

The chain employs TRBV4-1 and TRBJ2-7, with TRBD1 matching 10 bases. The germline V gene encodes CDR1 MGHRA and CDR2 YSYEKL. V lost 3 bases, J lost 0 bases, and 8 bases stayed unmatched. The CDR3 loop spans 17 amino acids. CDR3 DNA sequence: TGCGCCAGCAGCCACCCGAAGGACAGGGGGAGCTCCTACGAGCAGTACTTC. Translating gives CASSHPKDRGSSYEQYF.

The chain combines TRBV15 with TRBJ1-1; D possibly corresponds to TRBD1 (6 bases). Trimming pared 0 bases from V and 7 bases from J, leaving 9 bases between. The CDR3 sequence is 13 residues long. Germline loops: CDR1 LNHNV, CDR2 YYDKDF (reference sequence). CDR3 amino acids: CATSRDRGNEAFF. The CDR3 nucleotides read TGTGCCACCAGCAGAGACAGGGGAAATGAAGCTTTCTTT.

This rearrangement joins TRBV12-3 or TRBV12-4 to TRBJ1-1; 10 nucleotides line up with TRBD1. This CDR3 region has 13 residues. The J segment lost 4 bases and the V segment lost 5 bases, leaving 1 base of the junction unmatched. In DNA form, the CDR3 reads TGTGCCAGCAGTCGACAGGGGGCCACTGAAGCTTTCTTT. As protein: CASSRQGATEAFF.

V gene TRBV16 combines with J gene TRBJ2-7; 10 bases are a match to TRBD2. The CDR3 contains 15 residues. V lost 4 bases and J lost 4; bases outside the gene matches: 7. CDR1 is KGHSY and CDR2 is FQNENV in the germline V gene. The CDR3 nucleotides read TGTGCCAGCAGCCCCGGACTAGCGGAAATGTACGAGCAGTACTTC. It encodes CASSPGLAEMYEQYF. The entire variable domain, with the rest obtained from reference TRBV16 and TRBJ2-7, is as follows: GEEVAQTPKHLVRGEGQKAKLYCAPIKGHSYVFWYQQVLKNEFKFLISFQNENVFDETGMPKERFSAKCLPNSPCSLEIQATKLEDSAVYFCASSPGLAEMYEQYFGPGTRLTVT.

This clone appeared a single time. CDR3 nucleotides: TGTGCCAGCAGTGTGCAGGGGGCCGTAGGCTACACCTTC. It codes for CASSVQGAVGYTF. The chain combines TRBV2 with TRBJ1-2; 8 bases agree with TRBD1. Germline V gives CDR1 SNHLY, CDR2 FYNNEI. The CDR3 extends over 13 amino acids. V shed 4 bases, J shed 8 bases, and the junction held 6 bases outside the gene matches.

About this clone: Other nucleotide sequences in the sample specify the same CDR3. CDR3 region: CASSQLESDEQFF. CDR3 DNA: TGTGCCAGCAGCCAATTAGAAAGCGATGAGCAGTTCTTC. The chain has TRBV4-2 and TRBJ2-1; D is uncertain. This CDR3 is 13 amino acids long. Germline V gene sequence: CDR1 LGHNA, CDR2 YNFKEQ. Trimming removed 2 bases from V and 8 bases from J, with 10 bases in between.

CDR3 sequence: CASSYSGNTIYF. The CDR3 DNA follows: TGTGCCAGCAGCTATAGTGGAAACACCATATATTTT. The V call is TRBV3-1 (or the pseudogene TRBV3-2), the J call TRBJ1-3; D remains unclear. CDR1 and CDR2 from the germline V gene are LGHDT and YNNKEL (reference sequence). This CDR3 has 12 residues. Trimming cost V 5 bases and J 3 bases, with 5 bases left between them.

This clone was observed a handful of times. The V and J genes are TRBV25-1 and TRBJ1-2; D unclear. CDR1 is MGHDK and CDR2 is SYGVNS in the germline V gene. V dropped 0 bases and J dropped 8 bases, with 13 bases sitting between them. The CDR3 is made up of 14 amino acids. CDR3 bases: TGTGCCAGCAGTGAATATGGTAGAGGGAGCGGCTACACCTTC. Translated, it gives CASSEYGRGSGYTF.

The rearrangement joins TRBV10-3 to TRBJ1-1; D gene uncertain. With 4 bases removed from V and 8 bases from J, the gap between germline ends came to 8 bases. CDR1 ENHRY and CDR2 SYGVKD come from the germline V gene. The CDR3 runs to 11 residues. CDR3 coding DNA: TGTGCCATCAGTGGGTTCCAGGAAGCTTTCTTT. Translated: CAISGFQEAFF.

This clone has more than one count but fewer than ten. The chain uses TRBV15 and TRBJ2-7, with 7 positions matching TRBD1. This CDR3 contains 15 residues. V shed 3 bases and J 0 bases; nucleotides not matched to a gene: 5. Germline V gene lookup returns CDR1 LNHNV and CDR2 YYDKDF (reference sequence). CDR3 loop: CATSRRGTVSYEQYF. The CDR3 DNA reads as TGTGCCACCAGCAGGAGGGGGACAGTCTCCTACGAGCAGTACTTC.